The sequence of this TCR beta chain was determined in a study of T cells in Graves' hyperthyroidism and ophthalmopathy. Study summary: Peripheral blood samples were taken at initial diagnosis, prior to any treatment.

The CDR3 loop spans 16 amino acids. The V gene end was trimmed by 6 bases and the J gene end by 1 base; junction bases not matched to a gene: 10. Germline lookup yields CDR1 MNHEY and CDR2 SVGEGT. Researchers took RNA transcripts and amplified the TCR beta CDR3 regions from them. RT-PCR in the first round (using the HTBI primer set) targeted the TCR CDR3. TCRdb used MiXCR to reprocess the multiplex PCR reads, holding one entry per CDR3 protein. The repertoire includes roughly 650,000 distinct CDR3 sequences, 16% of them detected once, and around 3.3% sits in the top ten. Study-level points and caveats: Also found in blood were most expanded thyroid clonotypes above 0.001.

This clonotype was seen many times. What it recognizes is unknown. Sequencing was done on a sample of blood. The chain employs TRBV6-2 or TRBV6-3 and TRBJ2-3; 7 positions match TRBD1. This receptor was obtained from a woman aged 40 to 50 with Graves' ophthalmopathy. The CDR3 protein is CASRRTGPSRTDTQYF. The CDR3 region has the DNA TGTGCCAGCAGGCGGACAGGTCCCTCCCGCACAGATACGCAGTATTTT.